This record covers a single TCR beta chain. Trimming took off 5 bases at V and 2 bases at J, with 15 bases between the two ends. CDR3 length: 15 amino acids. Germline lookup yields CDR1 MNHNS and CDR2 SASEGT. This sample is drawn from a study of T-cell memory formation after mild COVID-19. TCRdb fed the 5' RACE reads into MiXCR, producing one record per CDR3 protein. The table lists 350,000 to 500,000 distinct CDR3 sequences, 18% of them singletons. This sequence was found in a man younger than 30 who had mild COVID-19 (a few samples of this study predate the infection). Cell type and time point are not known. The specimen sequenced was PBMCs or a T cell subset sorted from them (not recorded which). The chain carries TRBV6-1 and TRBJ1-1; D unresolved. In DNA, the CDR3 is TGTGCCAGCAGTCCCCGAGTGGGGTCAAACACTGAAGCTTTCTTT. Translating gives CASSPRVGSNTEAFF.